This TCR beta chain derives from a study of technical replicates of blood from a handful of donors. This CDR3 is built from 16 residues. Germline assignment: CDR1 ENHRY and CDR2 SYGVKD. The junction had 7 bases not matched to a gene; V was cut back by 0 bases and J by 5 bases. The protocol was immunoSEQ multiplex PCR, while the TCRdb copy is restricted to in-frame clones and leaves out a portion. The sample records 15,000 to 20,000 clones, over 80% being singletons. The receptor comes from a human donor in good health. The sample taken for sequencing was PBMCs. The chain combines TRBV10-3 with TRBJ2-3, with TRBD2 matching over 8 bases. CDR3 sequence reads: CAISESTGGKVDTQYF. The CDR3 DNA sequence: TGTGCCATCAGTGAGTCTACGGGAGGGAAAGTAGATACGCAGTATTTT.